What follows describes a single T cell receptor (beta chain). Its antigen is as yet unknown. This specimen belongs to a study of Ad26.COV2.S vaccination and SARS-CoV-2 variants. Overall study context: Administration of Ad26.COV2.S was intramuscular, either once or twice 56 days apart. Study-wide results and limits: Placebo and vaccine recipients had non-spike TCR breadth that was similar.

Only in-frame clones appear in the TCRdb table, and some are missing; sequencing was by immunoSEQ multiplex PCR. The sample shows under 400,000 clones, 87% of them seen only once. The treatment here: approximately 18 received Ad26.COV2.S at low or high dose, single or two shots; a few received placebo; per-sample allocation not given. The samples were gathered on day 63 after the first injection of vaccine or placebo. Germline values: CDR1 MNHEY, CDR2 SVGAGI. The CDR3 spans 15 residues. The J segment lost 4 bases and the V segment lost 6 bases, leaving 10 bases of the junction unmatched. This clonotype was obtained from a person between 18 and 65 years old who received the Ad26.COV2.S COVID-19 vaccine or a placebo. The chain carries TRBV6-5 and TRBJ1-2; 8 positions agree with TRBD1. Sequencing used peripheral blood, obtained in a trial of Ad26.COV2.S vaccine versus placebo. In DNA, the CDR3 is TGTGCCAGCAGCAGGGACAGGACTAAGGGCTATGGCTACACCTTC. Its protein is CASSRDRTKGYGYTF.